This T cell receptor (beta chain) originates from a study of blood T cells in healthy people across ages (dated by TCRdb to between 2015 and 2016). Study-wide context: In model experiments, template switching captured roughly one uniquely barcoded TCR beta cDNA molecule for every two T cells. To avoid experimental bias, donors of different ages were randomly spread across the sequencing lanes. For two donors (one aged 18 to 30 and one aged 80 or older), the study analyzed two additional independent replicas of 1 million unique cDNA reads from the same blood draw. Donors were grouped into four age groups: young (average 16 years), middle-aged (roughly 37), aged (62) and long-lived (around 82). The study measured age-related changes in TCR beta repertoire diversity using deep sequencing normalized with unique cDNA molecular identifiers.

The donors were about 40 Caucasian individuals from Russia, aged about 6 to 95 years, who were systemically healthy. Each donor gave around 9.5 milliliters of peripheral blood, collected into EDTA-treated Vacutainer tubes. Ficoll-Paque density-gradient centrifugation was used to isolate PBMCs, with at least 7 million obtained per sample. Total RNA was extracted from PBMCs with Trizol reagent, with at least 6 micrograms obtained per sample. For every donor, flow cytometry on a PBMC aliquot measured the percentage of naive CD45RAhigh/CD27high T cells. The junction carries 11 bases between V and J, which are trimmed by 5 bases and 5 bases respectively. The CDR3 measures 13 amino acids from cysteine to phenylalanine. The read is trimmed to its CDR3 DNA, 39 bases read in frame from base 1. CDR1 and CDR2 are read off the germline V gene as MDHEN and SYDVKM. Beyond this particular receptor, the publication reports: Compared with the aged group, more naive CD4+ T cells, fewer expanded clones and increased TCR diversity were shown by the long-lived group, suggesting age selection. Because donor CMV infection status was unknown, age-related changes in expanded clonotypes were potentially confounded. Observed TCR beta diversity correlated strongly with the percentage of naive T cells measured by flow cytometry. Estimates of total diversity based on one million sequenced T cells were regarded as lower bounds and as underestimates. As age increased, observed TCR beta diversity per million T cells dropped in a roughly linear way, and a significant reduction was already evident by age about 40. Bulk unsorted PBMC profiling prevented conclusive comparison of naive and antigen-experienced compartments.

To prepare the library, 5' RACE was applied. Reads for this sample came from an Illumina HiSeq 2500. A second PCR of roughly 6 to 11 cycles was performed with a sample-barcoded 5' primer and a J-beta primer mix. A template-switch 5' adaptor carrying 12 random nucleotides introduced a unique molecular identifier onto each TCR beta cDNA molecule. Each sample yielded at least 2.5 million CDR3-containing paired-end reads. All of the RNA was converted into first-strand cDNA using the Mint cDNA synthesis kit, with a TRBC-specific oligonucleotide serving as the primer. Following uracil-DNA glycosylase treatment, a first 18-cycle PCR with universal primers M1SS and BC2_uni_R was performed on all cDNA. The published analysis was carried out like this. For normalization, 1 million high-quality reads, each with a distinct molecular identifier, were randomly selected from each sample. Instead of being binned into consensus sequences, reads that shared molecular identifiers were thrown out. MiTCR, set to a Q25 quality threshold and the strictest error-elimination algorithm, was used for CDR3 identification, clonotype clustering and error correction. A nonparametric unseen species model with Euler transformation was used to estimate lower-bound total TCR beta diversity. TCRdb reran the public reads through fastp at Q25 and MiXCR, keeping productive beta chains. Rows with a matching CDR3 protein are joined into one entry that keeps the most common DNA and genes. The V and J calls and clone size are TCRdb's, not the authors'. Across this sample there are about 1.8 million distinct CDR3 sequences, with roughly 52% seen only once. The ten most abundant clones make up roughly 2.1% of the sample.

This clonotype has only a few counts. The antigen this receptor binds is unknown. No base qualities exist here, and no much larger clone lies one base off it. The V and J segments used are TRBV28 and TRBJ2-3, with an unclear D gene assignment. The sequence came from a woman in her 40s in good health. Sequenced: blood. CDR3 region: CASSPTLKDTQYF. The sequence in DNA is TGTGCCAGCAGTCCAACCTTGAAAGATACGCAGTATTTT.